The 21 T cell receptor beta chains below were found in one sample sequenced in a study of immune evolution from preneoplasia to lung adenocarcinoma. Measured with immunoSEQ multiplex PCR; TCRdb has only the in-frame clones, and not every one. The repertoire holds about 11,000 clones, 76% seen once, with about 30% in the top ten. The sequenced material came from FFPE normal lung tissue adjacent to the tumor. The receptors were sampled from a person aged 55 to 75 with lung adenocarcinoma. Some clones in this sample may be carry-over from other donors' samples.

Turning to this clone: At one of its ends the junction is not consistent with the germline gene, which may arise from a read error. The chain is built from TRBV5-4 and TRBJ2-3; D unresolved. CDR1 is SGHNT and CDR2 is YYREEE in the germline V gene (reference sequence). The CDR3 runs to 13 residues. CDR3: CASSSLSKDTQYF. CDR3 nucleotides: TGTGCCAGCAGCTCACTTAGCAAAGATACGCAGTATTTT.

This clone has just one count. V usage is TRBV7-7 and J usage is TRBJ2-2; the match to TRBD2 covers 8 bases. Trimming took 1 base from V and 6 from J; bases not matched to a gene: 7. The CDR3 contains 16 residues. CDR1 and CDR2 from the germline V gene are SSHAT and FNYEAQ (reference sequence). CDR3 sequence: CASSLGPAGAAGELFF. In DNA form, the CDR3 reads TGTGCCAGCAGCTTAGGACCAGCGGGAGCCGCCGGGGAGCTGTTTTTT.

The V and J genes are TRBV5-4 and TRBJ2-1; 10 bases are a match to TRBD2. V lost 0 bases and J lost 6; bases outside the gene matches: 6. CDR1 and CDR2 (germline): SGHNT, YYREEE (reference sequence). This CDR3 comprises 16 residues. As DNA, the CDR3 is TGTGCCAGCAGCTTGGGAGGAGCGGGAGGGTTCAATGAGCAGTTCTTC. Residues: CASSLGGAGGFNEQFF.

The V call is TRBV28, the J call TRBJ2-7; D remains ambiguous. The germline gives CDR1 MDHEN, CDR2 SYDVKM. Trimming left V 5 bases short and J 5 bases short, with 10 bases between. CDR3 size: 12 residues. CDR3 nucleotide sequence: TGTGCCAGCAGTCCCACTCGAGACGAGCAGTACTTC. Amino acid sequence: CASSPTRDEQYF.

V gene TRBV10-3 combines with J gene TRBJ1-4, with D perhaps TRBD1 (5 bases). There are 16 residues in the CDR3. Germline V CDR1 and CDR2: ENHRY, SYGVKD. Trimming shortened V by 10 bases and J by 6 bases, and 24 bases separated the two germline ends. The CDR3 region is CATSAGPGREDEKLFF. CDR3 sequence (DNA): TGTGCCACCTCGGCCGGGCCGGGCAGGGAAGATGAAAAACTGTTTTTT.

This chain uses TRBV28 with TRBJ1-1; possibly TRBD1 for D (6 bases). Trimming cost V 4 bases and J 1 base, with 13 bases left between them. This CDR3 has 15 residues. Germline assignment: CDR1 MDHEN and CDR2 SYDVKM. The CDR3 coding sequence is TGTGCCAGCAGTTCTCGACAGGTGAAGAACACTGAAGCTTTCTTT. Amino acid sequence: CASSSRQVKNTEAFF.

This chain joins TRBV19 and TRBJ2-2; tentatively, D is TRBD1 (6 bases). The V end lost 6 bases, the J end lost 7 bases, and 18 bases lay between the germline ends. This CDR3 comprises 15 residues. CDR1 and CDR2 from the germline V gene are LNHDA and SQIVND (reference sequence). This CDR3 reads CASRPIQGDVGELFF. The CDR3, as DNA: TGTGCCAGTAGGCCAATACAGGGAGATGTCGGGGAGCTGTTTTTT.

The rearrangement uses TRBV4-1 and TRBJ1-4, with D possibly matching TRBD1 (5 bases). The CDR3 is 15 amino acids. The germline V gene encodes CDR1 MGHRA and CDR2 YSYEKL. Trimming removed 5 bases at V and 11 bases at J, with 21 bases between. This CDR3 is CASSATSGGMRKLFF. The DNA for the CDR3 is TGCGCCAGCAGCGCAACCTCGGGGGGAATGCGGAAACTGTTTTTT.

The CDR3 region has the DNA TGTGCCAGCGGGCCACCTGAGCCCTACTATGGCTACACCTTC. Translation: CASGPPEPYYGYTF. This chain connects TRBV2 to TRBJ1-2, with D hard to call. Trimming left V 8 bases short and J 3 bases short, with 16 bases between. This CDR3 contains 14 residues. Germline V gives CDR1 SNHLY, CDR2 FYNNEI. The full variable domain, with the rest looked up from reference TRBV2 and TRBJ1-2, is EPEVTQTPSHQVTQMGQEVILRCVPISNHLYFYWYRQILGQKVEFLVSFYNNEISEKSEIFDDQFSVERPDGSNFTLKIRSTKLEDSAMYFCASGPPEPYYGYTFGSGTRLTVV.

The chain combines TRBV9 with TRBJ1-1; 8 bases map to TRBD1. The CDR3 sequence is 13 residues long. Germline V CDR1 and CDR2: SGDLS, YYNGEE. V shed 3 bases, J shed 4 bases, and the junction held 2 bases outside the gene matches. The CDR3 protein is CASSGTGGTEAFF. Written as DNA, the CDR3 is TGTGCCAGCAGCGGAACAGGGGGCACTGAAGCTTTCTTT.

Written as DNA, the CDR3 is TGTGCCAGCAGCTTGTATGGCGGGACTGAAGCTTTCTTT. This translates into CASSLYGGTEAFF. The chain joins TRBV5-8 to TRBJ1-1, with D uncertain. Germline lookup yields CDR1 SGHTS and CDR2 YDEGEE. This CDR3 has 13 amino acids. Trimming shortened V by 1 base and J by 5 bases, and 9 bases separated the two germline ends.

This clone is medium-sized. The chain links TRBV19 to TRBJ1-1; D is unresolved. The CDR3 loop spans 14 amino acids. The germline V gene has CDR1 LNHDA and CDR2 SQIVND (reference sequence). V was shortened by 4 bases and J by 3 bases, with 12 bases between the two germline ends. CDR3 DNA: TGTGCCAGTAGTACCCGGAGAATGGACACTGAAGCTTTCTTT. Translating it yields CASSTRRMDTEAFF.

This chain uses TRBV2 with TRBJ2-1; D is ambiguous. This CDR3 has 13 amino acids. V lost 5 bases and J 5 bases, leaving 10 bases between the germline ends. Germline V gives CDR1 SNHLY, CDR2 FYNNEI. CDR3 sequence reads: CASSPILNNEQFF. DNA for the CDR3: TGTGCCAGCAGTCCCATACTAAACAATGAGCAGTTCTTC.

The table lists this clone with a count of one. The J gene is TRBJ2-2, the V gene TRBV9; a possible D gene is TRBD2 (5 bases). The CDR3 has 16 amino acids. V dropped 1 base and J dropped 8 bases, with 18 bases sitting between them. CDR1 and CDR2 (germline): SGDLS, YYNGEE. The CDR3 region has the DNA TGTGCCAGCAGCGTATCTGTAGGGTTTGGGAGTGGGGAGCTGTTTTTT. It encodes CASSVSVGFGSGELFF. The full variable domain, with the rest looked up from reference TRBV9 and TRBJ2-2, is DSGVTQTPKHLITATGQRVTLRCSPRSGDLSVYWYQQSLDQGLQFLIQYYNGEERAKGNILERFSAQQFPDLHSELNLSSLELGDSALYFCASSVSVGFGSGELFFGEGSRLTVL.

This chain connects TRBV5-1 to TRBJ2-1; TRBD2 aligns across 7 bases. The CDR3 is made up of 15 amino acids. The germline V gene encodes CDR1 SGHRS and CDR2 YFSETQ. The ends lost 4 bases at V and 0 bases at J; junction bases unmatched: 4. The CDR3 DNA reads as TGCGCCAGCAGCCCGGGGGGAAGCTCCTACAATGAGCAGTTCTTC. Its protein is CASSPGGSSYNEQFF.

This rearrangement joins TRBV5-1 to TRBJ1-1, with unresolved D. Germline loops: CDR1 SGHRS, CDR2 YFSETQ. The germline V and J ends were trimmed by 0 bases and 1 base, with 10 bases remaining between them. This CDR3 is built from 15 residues. CDR3 residues: CASSLGDLPNTEAFF. The CDR3 bases are TGCGCCAGCAGCTTGGGGGATCTACCGAACACTGAAGCTTTCTTT. The full variable domain, its missing parts supplied by reference TRBV5-1 and TRBJ1-1, is KAGVTQTPRYLIKTRGQQVTLSCSPISGHRSVSWYQQTPGQGLQFLFEYFSETQRNKGNFPGRFSGRQFSNSRSEMNVSTLELGDSALYLCASSLGDLPNTEAFFGQGTRLTVV.

The chain carries TRBV13 and TRBJ2-4; 8 positions match TRBD1. CDR1 and CDR2 (germline): PRHDT, FYEKMQ (reference sequence). The ends lost 1 base at V and 1 base at J; junction bases unmatched: 6. The CDR3 has 17 residues. The CDR3, as DNA: TGTGCCAGCAGCTTAGTTAGGACAGGGTTGGCCAAAAACATTCAGTACTTC. It is translated as CASSLVRTGLAKNIQYF.

The chain uses TRBV28 and TRBJ2-1; D remains ambiguous. With 1 base removed from V and 0 bases from J, the gap between germline ends came to 16 bases. The CDR3 loop spans 18 amino acids. Looked up from germline, CDR1 is MDHEN and CDR2 is SYDVKM. CDR3 loop: CASSLSTRHISSYNEQFF. For the CDR3, the DNA is TGTGCCAGCAGTTTATCTACCAGGCACATTTCCTCCTACAATGAGCAGTTCTTC.

The rearrangement uses TRBV6-5 and TRBJ2-7; 11 bases match TRBD1. CDR3 length: 15 amino acids. In germline, CDR1 is MNHEY, CDR2 SVGAGI. V lost 6 bases, J lost 3 bases, and 7 bases stayed unmatched. CDR3 amino acids: CASRTGTGGNYEQYF. The CDR3 DNA reads as TGTGCCAGCAGAACCGGGACAGGGGGAAACTACGAGCAGTACTTC.

The chain employs TRBV6-1 and TRBJ2-7, with D tentatively TRBD1 (5 bases). Trimming stripped 3 bases from V and 0 bases from J, with 9 bases between. The CDR3 consists of 14 residues. The germline CDR1 and CDR2 sequences are MNHNS and SASEGT. As DNA, the CDR3 is TGTGCCAGCAGTGACAGGGTCGGCTCCTACGAGCAGTACTTC. Amino acids: CASSDRVGSYEQYF.

This clone was detected only a few times. The chain recombines TRBV5-4 with TRBJ2-2; perhaps TRBD2 as D (5 bases). There are 14 residues in the CDR3. CDR1 is SGHNT, CDR2 YYREEE, per germline (reference sequence). Trimming stripped 4 bases from V and 4 bases from J, with 11 bases between. The CDR3 here is CASSPKRATGELFF. The CDR3 region has the DNA TGTGCCAGCAGCCCAAAGAGGGCCACCGGGGAGCTGTTTTTT.